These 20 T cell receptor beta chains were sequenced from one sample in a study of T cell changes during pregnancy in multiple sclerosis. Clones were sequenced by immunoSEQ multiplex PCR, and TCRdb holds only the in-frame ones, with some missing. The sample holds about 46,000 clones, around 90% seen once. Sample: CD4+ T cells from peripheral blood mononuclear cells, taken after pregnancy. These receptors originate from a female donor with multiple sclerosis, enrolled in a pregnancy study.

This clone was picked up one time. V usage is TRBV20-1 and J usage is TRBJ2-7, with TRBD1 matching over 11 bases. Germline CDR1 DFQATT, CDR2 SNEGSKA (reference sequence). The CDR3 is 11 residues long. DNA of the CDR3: TGCAGCGGACAGGGGGCCAACGAGCAGTACTTC. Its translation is CSGQGANEQYF.

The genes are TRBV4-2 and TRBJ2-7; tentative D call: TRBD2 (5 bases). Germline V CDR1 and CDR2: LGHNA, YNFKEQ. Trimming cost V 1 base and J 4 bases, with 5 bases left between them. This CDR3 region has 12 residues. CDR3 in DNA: TGTGCCAGCAGCCAAGTAGCGTACGAGCAGTACTTC. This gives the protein CASSQVAYEQYF.

CDR3 DNA sequence: TGTGCCAGCTCTAAAAGCAGGGGGACCTACAATGAGCAGTTCTTC. Protein product: CASSKSRGTYNEQFF. V and J are TRBV6-1 and TRBJ2-1, with 7 bases lining up with TRBD1. Looked up from germline, CDR1 is MNHNS and CDR2 is SASEGT. This CDR3 is built from 15 residues. With 8 bases clipped from V and 2 bases from J, the junction kept 9 bases outside the gene matches.

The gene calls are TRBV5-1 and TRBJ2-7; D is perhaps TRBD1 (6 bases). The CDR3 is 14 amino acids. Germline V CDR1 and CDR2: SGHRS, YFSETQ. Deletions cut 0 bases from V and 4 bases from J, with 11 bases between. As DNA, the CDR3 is TGCGCCAGCAGCTTGGACGGGCAGGGGTACGAGCAGTACTTC. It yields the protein CASSLDGQGYEQYF.

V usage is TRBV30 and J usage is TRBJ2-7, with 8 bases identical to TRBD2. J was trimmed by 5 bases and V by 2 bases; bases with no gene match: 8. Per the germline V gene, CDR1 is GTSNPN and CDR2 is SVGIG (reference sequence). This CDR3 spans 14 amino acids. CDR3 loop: CAWSQPSRGDEQYF. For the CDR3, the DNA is TGTGCCTGGAGTCAGCCCTCGCGGGGGGACGAGCAGTACTTC.

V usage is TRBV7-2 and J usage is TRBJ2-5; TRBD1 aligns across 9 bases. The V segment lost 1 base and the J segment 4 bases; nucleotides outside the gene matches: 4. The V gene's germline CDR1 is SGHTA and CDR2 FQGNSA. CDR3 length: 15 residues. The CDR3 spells CASSLGGTGRETQYF. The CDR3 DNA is TGTGCCAGCAGCTTAGGCGGGACAGGGAGAGAGACCCAGTACTTC.

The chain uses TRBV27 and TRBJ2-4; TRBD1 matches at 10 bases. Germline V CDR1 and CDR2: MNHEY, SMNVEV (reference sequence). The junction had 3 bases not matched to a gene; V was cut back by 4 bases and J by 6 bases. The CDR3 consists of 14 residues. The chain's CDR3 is CASSSGTGVNIQYF. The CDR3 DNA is TGTGCCAGCAGTTCCGGGACAGGGGTAAACATTCAGTACTTC.

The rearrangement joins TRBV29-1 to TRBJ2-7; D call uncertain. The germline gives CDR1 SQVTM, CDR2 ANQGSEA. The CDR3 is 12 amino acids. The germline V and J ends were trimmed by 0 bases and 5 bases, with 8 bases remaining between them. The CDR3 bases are TGCAGCGTTGAAGACGGTCGGGACGAGCAGTACTTC. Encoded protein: CSVEDGRDEQYF.

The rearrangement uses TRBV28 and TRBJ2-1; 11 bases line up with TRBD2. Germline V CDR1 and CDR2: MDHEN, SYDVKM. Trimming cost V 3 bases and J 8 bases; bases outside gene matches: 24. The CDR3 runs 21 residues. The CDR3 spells CASSLGFSGTETSGKLDEQFF. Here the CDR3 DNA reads TGTGCCAGCAGTTTGGGGTTTTCGGGGACGGAGACTAGCGGGAAGCTCGATGAGCAGTTCTTC.

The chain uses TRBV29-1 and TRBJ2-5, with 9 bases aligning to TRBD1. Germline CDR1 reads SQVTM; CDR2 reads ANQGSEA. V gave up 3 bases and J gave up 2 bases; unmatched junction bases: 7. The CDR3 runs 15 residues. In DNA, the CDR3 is TGCAGCGTTGAGCCCTTGGGACAGGGACAAGAGACCCAGTACTTC. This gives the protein CSVEPLGQGQETQYF.

The CDR3 sequence is CASSAAGVETDTQYF. CDR3 in DNA: TGTGCCAGTAGTGCTGCGGGAGTTGAAACAGATACGCAGTATTTT. The chain is built from TRBV19 and TRBJ2-3; 7 nucleotides agree with TRBD2. Germline CDR1 and CDR2: LNHDA and SQIVND (reference sequence). The CDR3 is 15 amino acids. Losses at the gene ends were 5 bases for V and 3 bases for J; bases not matched to a gene: 8. Combining the CDR3 with reference TRBV19 and TRBJ2-3 gives the whole variable domain DGGITQSPKYLFRKEGQNVTLSCEQNLNHDAMYWYRQDPGQGLRLIYYSQIVNDFQKGDIAEGYSVSREKKESFPLTVTSAQKNPTAFYLCASSAAGVETDTQYFGPGTRLTVL.

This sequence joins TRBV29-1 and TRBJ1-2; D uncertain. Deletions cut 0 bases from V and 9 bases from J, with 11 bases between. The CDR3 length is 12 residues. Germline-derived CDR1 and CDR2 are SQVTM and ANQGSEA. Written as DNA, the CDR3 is TGCAGCGTTGAAGATCTACCCGGGAGCTACACCTTC. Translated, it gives CSVEDLPGSYTF.

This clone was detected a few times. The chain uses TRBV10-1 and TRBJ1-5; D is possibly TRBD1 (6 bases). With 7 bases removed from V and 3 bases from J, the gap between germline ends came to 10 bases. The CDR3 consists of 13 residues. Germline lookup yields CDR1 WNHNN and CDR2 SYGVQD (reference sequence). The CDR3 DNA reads TGCGCCAGCAAAGGGGGACACAATCAGCCCCAGCATTTT. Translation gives CASKGGHNQPQHF.

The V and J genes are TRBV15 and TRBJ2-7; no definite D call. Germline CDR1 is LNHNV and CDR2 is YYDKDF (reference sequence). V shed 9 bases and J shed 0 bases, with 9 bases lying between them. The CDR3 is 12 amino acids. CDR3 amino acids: CATSYSSYEQYF. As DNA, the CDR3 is TGTGCCACATCATACTCCTCCTACGAGCAGTACTTC.

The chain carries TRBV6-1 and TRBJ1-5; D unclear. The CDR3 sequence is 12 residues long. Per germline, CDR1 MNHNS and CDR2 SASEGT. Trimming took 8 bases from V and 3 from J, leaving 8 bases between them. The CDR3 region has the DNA TGTGCCAGCGGAGGATCCAATCAGCCCCAGCATTTT. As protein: CASGGSNQPQHF.

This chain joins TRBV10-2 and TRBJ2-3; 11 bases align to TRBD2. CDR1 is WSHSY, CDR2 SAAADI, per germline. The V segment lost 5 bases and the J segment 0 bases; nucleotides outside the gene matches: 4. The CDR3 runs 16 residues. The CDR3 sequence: CASSMTSGVSTDTQYF. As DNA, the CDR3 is TGCGCCAGCAGTATGACTAGCGGGGTTAGCACAGATACGCAGTATTTT.

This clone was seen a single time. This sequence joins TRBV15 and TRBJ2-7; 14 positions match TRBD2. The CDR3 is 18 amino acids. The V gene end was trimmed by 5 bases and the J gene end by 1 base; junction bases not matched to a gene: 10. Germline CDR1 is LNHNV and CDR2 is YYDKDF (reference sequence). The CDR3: CATSAYGTSGRLSYEQYF. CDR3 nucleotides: TGTGCCACCAGCGCCTACGGGACTAGCGGGAGACTTTCCTACGAGCAGTACTTC.

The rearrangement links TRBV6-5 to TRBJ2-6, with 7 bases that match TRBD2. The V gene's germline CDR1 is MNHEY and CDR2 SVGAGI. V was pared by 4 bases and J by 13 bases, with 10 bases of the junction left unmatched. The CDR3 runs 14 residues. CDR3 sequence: CASSSAAREGVLTF. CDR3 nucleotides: TGTGCCAGCAGTTCGGCCGCGAGGGAGGGTGTCCTGACTTTC.

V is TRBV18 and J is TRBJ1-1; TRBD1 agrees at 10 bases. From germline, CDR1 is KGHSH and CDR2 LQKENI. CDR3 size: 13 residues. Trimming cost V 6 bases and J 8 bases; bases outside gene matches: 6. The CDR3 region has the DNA TGTGCCAGCTCTCAGCGACAGGGGGCCGAAGCTTTCTTT. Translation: CASSQRQGAEAFF.

CDR3 residues: CASSKCFLAASYEQYF. CDR3 coding DNA: TGTGCCAGCAGCAAATGCTTTCTAGCGGCGAGCTACGAGCAGTACTTC. The chain carries TRBV21-1 and TRBJ2-7; TRBD2, the D gene given by the table, was not confirmed from the DNA. TRBV21-1 is a known pseudogene. This CDR3 is 16 amino acids long.